This is a list of T cell receptor beta chains from one sample in a study of blood T cell repertoires in COVID-19. TCRdb's table, derived via immunoSEQ multiplex PCR, lists solely in-frame clones and lacks some. This table has about 76,000 clones, around 87% appearing once. Sequenced input: peripheral blood. Receptor source: a woman older than 75 with active or convalescent COVID-19. Both conserved end residues are part of each CDR3. D genes are given only for firm matches. Some rows have no size entry. The others give once, few or many, or a class for an expanded clone.

j_call clone_size d_call v_call cdr3_nt cdr3_aa
TRBJ2-1 once . TRBV5-1 TGCGCCAGCAGCTTGCCGAGTTTGGATGAGCAGTTCTTC CASSLPSLDEQFF
TRBJ1-4 once TRBD1 TRBV11-2 TGTGCCAGCAGCTTTCGGGGACAGGGGTTGTTTGAAAAACTGTTTTTT CASSFRGQGLFEKLFF
TRBJ2-7 . . TRBV7-9 TGTGCCAGCAGCCCGAGATCACAGGCCTACGAGCAGTACTTC CASSPRSQAYEQYF
TRBJ2-5 . . TRBV2 TGTGCCAGCAGTGACGGTGCGACACTTCAGTACTTC CASSDGATLQYF
TRBJ1-1 . TRBD1 TRBV23-1 TGCGCCAGCAGTCAAACCCTAGCCTCCGGGACAGTGACCTTCCCCCTTGAAGCTTTCTTT CASSQTLASGTVTFPLEAFF
TRBJ2-2 . . TRBV6-2/TRBV6-3 TGTGCCAGCAGTTACTCGAGGAGCAACACCGGGGAGCTGTTTTTT CASSYSRSNTGELFF
TRBJ1-2 . . TRBV7-2 TGTGCCAGCGGAATCCGTCAGGCAGCAAATGGCTACACCTTC CASGIRQAANGYTF
TRBJ1-3 . . TRBV4-1 TGCGCCAGCAGCCAATTGGGAGGACGTTCTGGAAACACCATATATTTT CASSQLGGRSGNTIYF
TRBJ1-2 . . TRBV10-3 TGTGCCATCCTGGCGGACTATGGCTACACCTTC CAILADYGYTF
TRBJ2-7 . . TRBV10-3 TGTGCCATCTCGAGTAGGACAGACTACGAGCAGTACTTC CAISSRTDYEQYF